The 20 T cell receptor beta chains reported below all come from one sample, sequenced in a study of T cell changes during pregnancy in multiple sclerosis. Data came from immunoSEQ multiplex PCR; TCRdb stores just in-frame clones and leaves some out. Counted here are about 26,000 clones, 89% occurring once; the ten biggest clones make up approximately 16%. The specimen comprised CD8+ T cells from peripheral blood mononuclear cells, sampled in the second trimester of pregnancy. The receptors here all came from a female donor with multiple sclerosis, enrolled in a pregnancy study.

The chain is built from TRBV7-8 and TRBJ1-5, with D possibly TRBD1 on 5 matching bases. CDR3 length: 21 residues. Trimming stripped 2 bases from V and 0 bases from J, with 26 bases between. Germline CDR1 and CDR2: SGHVS and FQNEAQ. The CDR3 spells CASSLSRDSTFSTFSNQPQHF. In nucleotides, the CDR3 is TGTGCCAGCAGCTTAAGCCGAGACAGCACTTTCTCTACTTTTAGCAATCAGCCCCAGCATTTT. Complete variable domain (other parts from reference TRBV7-8 and TRBJ1-5): GAGVSQSPRYKVAKRGQDVALRCDPISGHVSLFWYQQALGQGPEFLTYFQNEAQLDKSGLPSDRFFAERPEGSVSTLKIQRTQQEDSAVYLCASSLSRDSTFSTFSNQPQHFGDGTRLSIL.

This chain connects TRBV10-3 to TRBJ2-7; maybe TRBD2 (6 bases). The CDR3 runs 20 residues. Trimming removed 4 bases from V and 3 bases from J, with 31 bases in between. Germline loops: CDR1 ENHRY, CDR2 SYGVKD. This CDR3 is CAISVVGGRGGRDGYYEQYF. The CDR3 nucleotides are TGTGCCATCAGTGTTGTGGGAGGTAGGGGAGGCCGGGACGGATACTACGAGCAGTACTTC.

The chain links TRBV7-9 to TRBJ2-5; 10 nucleotides agree with TRBD1. Germline V gives CDR1 SEHNR, CDR2 FQNEAQ (reference sequence). V was clipped by 6 bases and J by 3 bases; unmatched bases: 4. This CDR3 contains 14 residues. DNA of the CDR3: TGTGCCAGCAGGGAAGGGACAGGGGAAGAGACCCAGTACTTC. Translating it yields CASREGTGEETQYF.

V gene TRBV5-4 combines with J gene TRBJ2-5, with 8 bases fitting TRBD2. Gene TRBJ2-7 matches the end of the DNA better, so the J call may be wrong. The CDR3 has 14 residues. The germline V gene encodes CDR1 SGHNT and CDR2 YYREEE (reference sequence). CDR3 loop: CASSPGRAMNEQYF. The DNA of the CDR3 is TGTGCCAGCAGCCCCGGGAGGGCCATGAACGAGCAGTACTTC.

The rearrangement uses TRBV7-9 and TRBJ2-2; a weak D match, TRBD2 (5 bases). V was clipped by 4 bases and J by 0 bases, with 15 bases between them. CDR3 size: 17 residues. CDR1 SEHNR and CDR2 FQNEAQ come from the germline V gene (reference sequence). In DNA, the CDR3 is TGTGCCAGCAGCTGGCTCCCGGGGATCACGAACACCGGGGAGCTGTTTTTT. Its protein is CASSWLPGITNTGELFF. The full variable domain, with the rest looked up from reference TRBV7-9 and TRBJ2-2, is DTGVSQNPRHKITKRGQNVTFRCDPISEHNRLYWYRQTLGQGPEFLTYFQNEAQLEKSRLLSDRFSAERPKGSFSTLEIQRTEQGDSAMYLCASSWLPGITNTGELFFGEGSRLTVL.

V and J are TRBV10-3 and TRBJ2-2, with a tentative D call TRBD1 (6 bases). This CDR3 region has 17 residues. V dropped 8 bases and J dropped 3 bases, with 22 bases sitting between them. Germline assignment: CDR1 ENHRY and CDR2 SYGVKD. The CDR3: CAIGRNRVWGHTGELFF. CDR3 nucleotide sequence: TGTGCCATCGGCCGGAACAGGGTGTGGGGACACACCGGGGAGCTGTTTTTT.

This chain uses TRBV7-9 with TRBJ1-1; D possibly corresponds to TRBD1 (5 bases). Deletions cut 1 base from V and 3 bases from J, with 9 bases between. Germline V gives CDR1 SEHNR, CDR2 FQNEAQ (reference sequence). The CDR3 spans 14 residues. The CDR3 protein is CASSLVPGDTEAFF. The CDR3 nucleotides read TGTGCCAGCAGCTTAGTCCCGGGGGACACTGAAGCTTTCTTT.

This clone occurred a few times. J is TRBJ2-7 and V is TRBV7-9; 8 positions agree with TRBD1. There are 14 residues in the CDR3. J gave up 2 bases and V 3 bases, and 3 bases lay outside the gene matches. From germline, CDR1 is SEHNR and CDR2 FQNEAQ (reference sequence). This chain's CDR3 is CASSFPDRAYEQYF. CDR3 in DNA: TGTGCCAGCAGCTTCCCGGACAGGGCCTACGAGCAGTACTTC.

This clone occurred once. This chain's CDR3 is CASRRQTGHEAFF. The CDR3 DNA is TGTGCCAGCAGAAGGCAGACAGGGCATGAAGCTTTCTTT. This chain joins TRBV28 and TRBJ1-1; 7 bases are a match to TRBD1. Germline lookup yields CDR1 MDHEN and CDR2 SYDVKM. CDR3 length equals 13 residues. The junction had 8 bases not matched to a gene; V was cut back by 6 bases and J by 7 bases.

This clone showed up just a few times. CDR3 in DNA: TGTGCCAGCAGTGAAGGGGCGGGACTCTACGAGCAGTACTTC. It translates to CASSEGAGLYEQYF. This chain connects TRBV25-1 to TRBJ2-7; TRBD2 is a possible D gene (6 bases). The germline V and J ends were trimmed by 2 bases and 3 bases, with 11 bases remaining between them. Germline assignment: CDR1 MGHDK and CDR2 SYGVNS. This CDR3 comprises 14 residues.

J is TRBJ1-2 and V is TRBV28; 9 nucleotides align to TRBD1. Germline CDR1 MDHEN, CDR2 SYDVKM. There are 16 residues in the CDR3. V was pared by 4 bases and J by 2 bases, with 8 bases of the junction left unmatched. Written as DNA, the CDR3 is TGTGCCAGCAGTTCCCGGACAGGGGCGACCAACTATGGCTACACCTTC. Translation: CASSSRTGATNYGYTF.

The genes are TRBV11-3 and TRBJ2-1, with TRBD2 matching over 10 bases. CDR3 length equals 17 residues. The ends lost 5 bases at V and 4 bases at J; junction bases unmatched: 11. From germline, CDR1 is SGHNT and CDR2 YENEEA. Here the CDR3 reads CASSPRGAGGLYNEQFF. The CDR3 DNA follows: TGTGCCAGCAGCCCCCGTGGAGCGGGAGGGCTATACAATGAGCAGTTCTTC. Filled out from reference TRBV11-3 and TRBJ2-1, the complete variable domain reads EAGVVQSPRYKIIEKKQPVAFWCNPISGHNTLYWYLQNLGQGPELLIRYENEEAVDDSQLPKDRFSAERLKGVDSTLKIQPAELGDSAVYLCASSPRGAGGLYNEQFFGPGTRLTVL.

The chain has TRBV27 and TRBJ1-2; D unclear. CDR3 length: 15 amino acids. Looked up from germline, CDR1 is MNHEY and CDR2 is SMNVEV (reference sequence). Trimming removed 7 bases from V and 5 bases from J, with 20 bases in between. This chain's CDR3 is CASTAHLGGGYGYTF. The CDR3 DNA reads TGTGCCAGCACCGCCCACCTGGGAGGCGGGTATGGCTACACCTTC.

V gene TRBV7-9 combines with J gene TRBJ2-7, with TRBD2 identical over 7 bases. The CDR3 is made up of 13 amino acids. CDR1 SEHNR and CDR2 FQNEAQ come from the germline V gene (reference sequence). The J segment lost 6 bases and the V segment lost 0 bases, leaving 2 bases of the junction unmatched. The CDR3 DNA is TGTGCCAGCAGCTTAGCGGGGGAGGGCGAGCAGTACTTC. This sequence encodes CASSLAGEGEQYF.

The J gene is TRBJ2-5, the V gene TRBV19, with D uncertain. Trimming pared 2 bases from V and 11 bases from J, leaving 15 bases between. CDR1 is LNHDA and CDR2 is SQIVND in the germline V gene (reference sequence). This CDR3 region has 13 residues. CDR3 sequence: CASSIRSATEQYF. The CDR3 region has the DNA TGTGCCAGTAGTATACGGTCTGCAACAGAGCAGTACTTC.

The chain recombines TRBV6-5 with TRBJ1-1; maybe TRBD1 (6 bases). The CDR3 is 13 amino acids. V lost 0 bases, J lost 4 bases, and 6 bases lay in between. Germline V gene lookup returns CDR1 MNHEY and CDR2 SVGAGI. The chain's CDR3 is CASSYSGGTEAFF. The CDR3 DNA is TGTGCCAGCAGTTACTCAGGGGGCACTGAAGCTTTCTTT.

This clone was observed a few times. The CDR3 bases are TGTGCCAGCAGTGACGCGGCTAGCAATGAGCAGTTCTTC. Protein product: CASSDAASNEQFF. The chain carries TRBV6-4 and TRBJ2-1; D not resolved. Deletions cut 2 bases from V and 6 bases from J, with 8 bases between. The CDR3 covers 13 residues. The germline gives CDR1 MRHNA, CDR2 SNTAGT.

The J gene is TRBJ1-1, the V gene TRBV27, with no clear D. CDR3 size: 15 residues. With 8 bases removed from V and 5 bases from J, the gap between germline ends came to 21 bases. Germline V gives CDR1 MNHEY, CDR2 SMNVEV (reference sequence). CDR3 bases: TGTGCCAGCGTTAGTACGGACGCCCGGAGGACTGAAGCTTTCTTT. Its translation is CASVSTDARRTEAFF.

This chain joins TRBV11-2 and TRBJ2-7; tentatively, D is TRBD2 (6 bases). The CDR3 length is 16 residues. Trimming cost V 0 bases and J 5 bases, with 17 bases left between them. Germline V gives CDR1 SGHAT, CDR2 FQNNGV. CDR3 loop: CASSLDVPDGGDEQYF. In DNA form, the CDR3 reads TGTGCCAGCAGCTTAGATGTTCCCGACGGAGGGGACGAGCAGTACTTC.

The rearrangement links TRBV4-3 to TRBJ1-1; maybe TRBD1 (6 bases). Germline values: CDR1 LGHNA, CDR2 YSLEER. CDR3 length: 14 amino acids. V was pared by 0 bases and J by 3 bases, with 8 bases between. The DNA of the CDR3 is TGCGCCAGCAGCCAAGATGGGGGCCACACTGAAGCTTTCTTT. Encoded protein: CASSQDGGHTEAFF.